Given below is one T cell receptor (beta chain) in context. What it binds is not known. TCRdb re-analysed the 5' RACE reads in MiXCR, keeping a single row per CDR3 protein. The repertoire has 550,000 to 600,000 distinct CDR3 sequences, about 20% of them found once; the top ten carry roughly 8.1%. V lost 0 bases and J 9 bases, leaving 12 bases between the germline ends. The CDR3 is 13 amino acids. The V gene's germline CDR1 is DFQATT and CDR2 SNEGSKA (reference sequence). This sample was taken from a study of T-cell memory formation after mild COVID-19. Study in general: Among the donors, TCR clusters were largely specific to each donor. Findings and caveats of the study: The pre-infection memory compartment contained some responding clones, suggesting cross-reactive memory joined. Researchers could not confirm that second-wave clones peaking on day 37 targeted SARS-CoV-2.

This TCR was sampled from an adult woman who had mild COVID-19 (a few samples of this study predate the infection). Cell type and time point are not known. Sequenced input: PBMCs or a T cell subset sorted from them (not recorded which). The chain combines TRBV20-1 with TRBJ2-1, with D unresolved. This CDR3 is CSARDRASTEQFF. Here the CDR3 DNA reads TGCAGTGCTAGAGATCGCGCTTCTACTGAGCAGTTCTTC.